The text below deals with one TCR beta chain. This sample stems from a study of early T cells in non-severe SARS-CoV-2 infection. One entry per CDR3 protein, called by TCRdb with MiXCR from the 5' RACE reads. The data show tens of thousands of distinct CDR3 sequences, less than 15% seen once. V dropped 5 bases and J dropped 4 bases, with 15 bases sitting between them. The CDR3 runs to 13 residues. The germline gives CDR1 SQVTM, CDR2 ANQGSEA. The chain recombines TRBV29-1 with TRBJ2-7; perhaps D is TRBD1 or TRBD2 (6 bases each). Material for sequencing was whole blood. This clonotype was sampled from an adult who was a healthcare worker with PCR-confirmed SARS-CoV-2 infection or an uninfected control (not recorded which). CDR3 in amino acids: CSVNRGLEYEQYF. The CDR3 DNA follows: TGCAGCGTTAATCGGGGGCTAGAGTACGAGCAGTACTTC.